The T cell receptor (beta chain) described here comes from a study of blood T cell repertoires in COVID-19. Method: immunoSEQ multiplex PCR; TCRdb's copy keeps in-frame clones and lacks some. There are some 150,000 clones in the sample; around 84% occur only once, and more than 12% lies in the top ten. CDR3 length: 11 residues. V lost 5 bases and J lost 4, with 4 bases in between. Germline CDR1 KGHDR, CDR2 SFDVKD. The receptor comes from a woman aged 70-85 years with COVID-19, enrolled during active disease. Sequenced: peripheral blood. The V gene is TRBV24-1, the J gene TRBJ2-5; D ambiguous. The CDR3 DNA reads TGTGCCACCAGTGTCGGAGAGACCCAGTACTTC. Translation: CATSVGETQYF.